This TCR beta chain was sequenced during a study of shared clonotypes between healthy human individuals. The study's findings and limits: Shared clonotypes across all four donors exceeded non-shared ones in generation probability. Larger estimated richness was generally seen in naive subsets than in memory subsets.

CDR3 length equals 18 residues. The germline V gene has CDR1 KGHSH and CDR2 LQKENI. J was trimmed by 0 bases and V by 4 bases; bases with no gene match: 10. Only one count was recorded for this clone. Its antigen is as yet unknown. This table comes from immunoSEQ multiplex PCR, and its TCRdb copy is limited to in-frame clones, with some not included. The repertoire consists of 650,000 to 700,000 clones, with about nine tenths occurring once and the leading ten covering 34%. This clonotype was sampled from a man aged 18 to 29 in good health. Some clones in this sample may be carry-over from other donors' samples. The chain carries TRBV18 and TRBJ2-1, with TRBD1 identical over 9 bases. The source material was memory CD8+ T cells from PBMCs. As to subset: CD45RO+ cells pooled with CCR7-negative TemRA cells. The CDR3 bases are TGTGCCAGCTCACTCCGGGACAGGGTCGCGAGCTCCTACAATGAGCAGTTCTTC. It encodes CASSLRDRVASSYNEQFF.